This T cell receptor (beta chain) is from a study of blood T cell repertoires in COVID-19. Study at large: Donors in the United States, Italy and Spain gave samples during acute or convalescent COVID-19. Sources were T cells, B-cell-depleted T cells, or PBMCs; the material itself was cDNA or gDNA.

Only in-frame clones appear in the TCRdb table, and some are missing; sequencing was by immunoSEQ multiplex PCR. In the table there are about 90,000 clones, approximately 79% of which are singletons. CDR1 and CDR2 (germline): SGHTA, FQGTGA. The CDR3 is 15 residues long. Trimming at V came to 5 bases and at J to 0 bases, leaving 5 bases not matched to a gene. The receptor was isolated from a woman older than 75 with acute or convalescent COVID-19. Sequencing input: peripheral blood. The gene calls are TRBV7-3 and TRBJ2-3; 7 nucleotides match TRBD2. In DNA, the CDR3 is TGTGCCAGCAGCCGCAGCGGGGCTAGCACAGATACGCAGTATTTT. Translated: CASSRSGASTDTQYF.